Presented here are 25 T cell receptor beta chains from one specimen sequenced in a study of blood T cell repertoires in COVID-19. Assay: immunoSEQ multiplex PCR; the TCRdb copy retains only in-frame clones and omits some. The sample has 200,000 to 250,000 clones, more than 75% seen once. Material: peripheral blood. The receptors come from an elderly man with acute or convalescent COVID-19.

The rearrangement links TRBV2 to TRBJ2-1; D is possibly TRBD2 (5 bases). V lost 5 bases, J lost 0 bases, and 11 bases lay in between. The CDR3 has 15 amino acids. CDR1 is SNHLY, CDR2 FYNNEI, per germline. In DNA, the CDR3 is TGTGCCAGCAGTTCCAGCGGTAGCTCCTACAATGAGCAGTTCTTC. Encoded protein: CASSSSGSSYNEQFF.

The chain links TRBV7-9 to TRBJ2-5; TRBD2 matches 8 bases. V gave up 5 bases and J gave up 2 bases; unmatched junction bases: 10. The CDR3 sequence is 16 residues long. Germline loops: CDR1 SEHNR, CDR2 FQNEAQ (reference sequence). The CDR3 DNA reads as TGTGCCAGCAGCCCCCCCCCGGGCGGGGGGCAAGAGACCCAGTACTTC. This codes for CASSPPPGGGQETQYF. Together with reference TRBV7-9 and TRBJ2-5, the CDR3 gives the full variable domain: DTGVSQNPRHKITKRGQNVTFRCDPISEHNRLYWYRQTLGQGPEFLTYFQNEAQLEKSRLLSDRFSAERPKGSFSTLEIQRTEQGDSAMYLCASSPPPGGGQETQYFGPGTRLLVL.

CDR3 sequence (DNA): TGTGCCAGCTCCGGGAGGAGCAATCAGCCCCAGCATTTT. It yields the protein CASSGRSNQPQHF. The chain links TRBV7-9 to TRBJ1-5, with D uncertain. CDR1 and CDR2 from the germline V gene are SEHNR and FQNEAQ (reference sequence). The CDR3 consists of 13 residues. V was clipped by 8 bases and J by 1 base, with 9 bases between them.

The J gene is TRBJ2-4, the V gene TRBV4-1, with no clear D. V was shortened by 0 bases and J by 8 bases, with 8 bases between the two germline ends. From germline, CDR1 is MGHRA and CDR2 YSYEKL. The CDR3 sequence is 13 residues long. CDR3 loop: CASSQDRRDIQYF. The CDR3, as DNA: TGCGCCAGCAGCCAAGATCGTCGAGACATTCAGTACTTC.

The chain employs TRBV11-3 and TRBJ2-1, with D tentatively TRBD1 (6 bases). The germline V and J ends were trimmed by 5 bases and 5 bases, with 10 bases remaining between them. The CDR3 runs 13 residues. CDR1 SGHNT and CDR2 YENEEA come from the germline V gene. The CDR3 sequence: CASSHQGNNEQFF. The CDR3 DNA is TGTGCCAGCAGCCACCAGGGGAACAATGAGCAGTTCTTC.

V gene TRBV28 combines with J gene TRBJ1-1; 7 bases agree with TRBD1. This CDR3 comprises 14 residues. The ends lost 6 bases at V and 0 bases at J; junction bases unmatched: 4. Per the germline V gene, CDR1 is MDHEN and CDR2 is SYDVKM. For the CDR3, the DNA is TGTGCCAGCAGACCGGGACAGCTGAACACTGAAGCTTTCTTT. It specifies CASRPGQLNTEAFF.

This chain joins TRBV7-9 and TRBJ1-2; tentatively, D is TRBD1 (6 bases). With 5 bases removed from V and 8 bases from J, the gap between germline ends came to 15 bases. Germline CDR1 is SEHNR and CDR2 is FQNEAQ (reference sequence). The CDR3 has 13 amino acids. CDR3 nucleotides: TGTGCCAGCAGCCCACGGGGGGCTGAAGGCTACACCTTC. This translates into CASSPRGAEGYTF.

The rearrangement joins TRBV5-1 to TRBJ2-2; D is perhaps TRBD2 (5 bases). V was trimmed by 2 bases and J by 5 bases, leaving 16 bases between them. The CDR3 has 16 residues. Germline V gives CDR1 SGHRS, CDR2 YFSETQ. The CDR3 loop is CASSFEPAGGTGELFF. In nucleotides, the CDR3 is TGCGCCAGCAGCTTTGAGCCGGCGGGTGGGACCGGGGAGCTGTTTTTT.

The CDR3 nucleotides read TGTGCCACTACACGGACGGGAGGGCCTGAATATGGCTACACCTTC. This gives the protein CATTRTGGPEYGYTF. The chain joins TRBV19 to TRBJ1-2; D remains ambiguous. Germline V gene sequence: CDR1 LNHDA, CDR2 SQIVND (reference sequence). Trimming cost V 10 bases and J 5 bases, with 23 bases left between them. CDR3 length: 15 amino acids. Full variable domain (remainder filled in from reference TRBV19 and TRBJ1-2): DGGITQSPKYLFRKEGQNVTLSCEQNLNHDAMYWYRQDPGQGLRLIYYSQIVNDFQKGDIAEGYSVSREKKESFPLTVTSAQKNPTAFYLCATTRTGGPEYGYTFGSGTRLTVV.

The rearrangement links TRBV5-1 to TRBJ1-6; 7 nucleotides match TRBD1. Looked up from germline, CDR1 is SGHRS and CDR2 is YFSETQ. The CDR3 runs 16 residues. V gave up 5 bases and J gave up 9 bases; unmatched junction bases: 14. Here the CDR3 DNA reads TGCGCCAGCAGAGGGGGCTGGGGAGTAACGTCTTCACCCCTCCACTTT. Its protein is CASRGGWGVTSSPLHF.

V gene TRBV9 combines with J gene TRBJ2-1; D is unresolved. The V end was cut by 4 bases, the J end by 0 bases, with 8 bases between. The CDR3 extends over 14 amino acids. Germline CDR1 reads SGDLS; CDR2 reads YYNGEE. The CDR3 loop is CASSPRSSYNEQFF. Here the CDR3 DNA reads TGTGCCAGCAGCCCGAGGAGCTCCTACAATGAGCAGTTCTTC.

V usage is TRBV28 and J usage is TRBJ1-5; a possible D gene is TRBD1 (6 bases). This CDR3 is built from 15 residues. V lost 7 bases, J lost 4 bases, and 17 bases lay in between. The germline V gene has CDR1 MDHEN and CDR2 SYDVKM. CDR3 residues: CASTPVGTSNQPQHF. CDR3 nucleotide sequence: TGTGCCAGCACCCCCGTCGGGACATCGAATCAGCCCCAGCATTTT.

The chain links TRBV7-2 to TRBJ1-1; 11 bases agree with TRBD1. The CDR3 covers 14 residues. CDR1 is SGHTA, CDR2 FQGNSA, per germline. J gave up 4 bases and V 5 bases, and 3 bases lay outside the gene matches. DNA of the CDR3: TGTGCCAGCAGCGGTGGGACAGGGGGCACTGAAGCTTTCTTT. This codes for CASSGGTGGTEAFF.

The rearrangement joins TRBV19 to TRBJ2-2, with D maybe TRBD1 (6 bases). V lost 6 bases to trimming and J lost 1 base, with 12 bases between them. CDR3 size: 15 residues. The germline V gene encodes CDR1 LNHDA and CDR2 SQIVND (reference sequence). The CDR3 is CASRRGSENTGELFF. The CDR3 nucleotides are TGTGCCAGTAGGAGGGGGTCGGAGAACACCGGGGAGCTGTTTTTT.

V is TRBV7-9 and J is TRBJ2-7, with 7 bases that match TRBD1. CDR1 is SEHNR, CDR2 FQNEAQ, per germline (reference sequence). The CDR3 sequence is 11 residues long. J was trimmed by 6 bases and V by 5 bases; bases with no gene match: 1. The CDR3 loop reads CASSAGGEQYF. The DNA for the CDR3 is TGTGCCAGCAGCGCAGGGGGCGAGCAGTACTTC. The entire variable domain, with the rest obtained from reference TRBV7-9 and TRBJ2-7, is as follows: DTGVSQNPRHKITKRGQNVTFRCDPISEHNRLYWYRQTLGQGPEFLTYFQNEAQLEKSRLLSDRFSAERPKGSFSTLEIQRTEQGDSAMYLCASSAGGEQYFGPGTRLTVT.

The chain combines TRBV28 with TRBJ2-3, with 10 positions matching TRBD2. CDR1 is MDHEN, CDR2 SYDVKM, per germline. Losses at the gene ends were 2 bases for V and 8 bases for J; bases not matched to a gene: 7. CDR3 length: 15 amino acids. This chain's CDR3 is CASSLRAGGPGTQYF. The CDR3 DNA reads TGTGCCAGCAGTTTACGAGCGGGAGGGCCGGGTACGCAGTATTTT.

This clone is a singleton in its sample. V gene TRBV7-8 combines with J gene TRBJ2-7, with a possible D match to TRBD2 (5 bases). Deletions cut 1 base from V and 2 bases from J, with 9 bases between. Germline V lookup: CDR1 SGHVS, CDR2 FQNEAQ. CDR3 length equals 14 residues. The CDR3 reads CASSLVIGTYEQYF. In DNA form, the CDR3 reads TGTGCCAGCAGCTTAGTAATCGGGACCTACGAGCAGTACTTC.

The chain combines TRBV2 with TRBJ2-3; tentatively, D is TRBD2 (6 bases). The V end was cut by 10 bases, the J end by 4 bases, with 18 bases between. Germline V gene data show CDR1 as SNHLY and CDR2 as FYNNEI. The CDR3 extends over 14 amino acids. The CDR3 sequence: CAMAEGEGPDTQYF. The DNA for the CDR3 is TGTGCCATGGCGGAGGGAGAGGGGCCAGATACGCAGTATTTT.

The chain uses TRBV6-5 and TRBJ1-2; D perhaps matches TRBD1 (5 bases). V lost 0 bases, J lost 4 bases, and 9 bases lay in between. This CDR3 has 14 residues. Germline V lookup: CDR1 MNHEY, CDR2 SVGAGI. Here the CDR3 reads CASSYSMQGYGYTF. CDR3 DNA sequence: TGTGCCAGCAGTTACTCGATGCAGGGCTATGGCTACACCTTC.

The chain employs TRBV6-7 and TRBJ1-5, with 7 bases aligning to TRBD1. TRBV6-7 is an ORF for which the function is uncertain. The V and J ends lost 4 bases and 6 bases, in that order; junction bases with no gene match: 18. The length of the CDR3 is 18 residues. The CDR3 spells CASSCPARGQYFGQPQHF. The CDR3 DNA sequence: TGTGCCAGCAGTTGCCCGGCCCGGGGACAGTACTTTGGTCAGCCCCAGCATTTT.

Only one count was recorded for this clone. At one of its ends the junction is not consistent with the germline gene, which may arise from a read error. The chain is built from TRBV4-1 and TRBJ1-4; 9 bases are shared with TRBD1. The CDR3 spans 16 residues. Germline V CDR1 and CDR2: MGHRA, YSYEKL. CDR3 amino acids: CARSRPGTGSNEKLFF. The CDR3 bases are TGCGCCCGCAGCCGACCTGGGACAGGGAGTAATGAAAAACTGTTTTTT.

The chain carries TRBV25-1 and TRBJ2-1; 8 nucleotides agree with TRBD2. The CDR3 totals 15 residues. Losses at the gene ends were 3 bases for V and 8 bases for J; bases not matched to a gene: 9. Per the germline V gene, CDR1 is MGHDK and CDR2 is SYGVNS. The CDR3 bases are TGTGCCAGCAGTGATCTCCGACTAGCGATCGATGAGCAGTTCTTC. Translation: CASSDLRLAIDEQFF.

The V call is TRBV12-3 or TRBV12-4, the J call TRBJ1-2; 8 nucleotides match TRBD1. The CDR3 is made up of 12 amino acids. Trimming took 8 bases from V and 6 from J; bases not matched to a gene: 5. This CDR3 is CASGRGRDGYTF. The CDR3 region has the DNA TGTGCCAGCGGCAGGGGGCGGGATGGCTACACCTTC.

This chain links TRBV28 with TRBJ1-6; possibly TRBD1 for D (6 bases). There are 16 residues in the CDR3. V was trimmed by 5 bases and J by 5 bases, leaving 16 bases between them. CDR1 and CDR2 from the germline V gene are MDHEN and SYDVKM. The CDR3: CASSTPGRGDNSPLHF. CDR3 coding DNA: TGTGCCAGCAGTACCCCCGGGAGGGGGGATAATTCACCCCTCCACTTT. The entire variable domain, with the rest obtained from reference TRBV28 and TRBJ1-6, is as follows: DVKVTQSSRYLVKRTGEKVFLECVQDMDHENMFWYRQDPGLGLRLIYFSYDVKMKEKGDIPEGYSVSREKKERFSLILESASTNQTSMYLCASSTPGRGDNSPLHFGNGTRLTVT.

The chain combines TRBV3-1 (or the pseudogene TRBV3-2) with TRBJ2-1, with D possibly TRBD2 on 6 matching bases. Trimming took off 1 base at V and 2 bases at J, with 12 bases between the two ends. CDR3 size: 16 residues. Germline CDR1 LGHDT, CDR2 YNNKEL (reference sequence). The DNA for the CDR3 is TGTGCCAGCAGCCAAGCTGGAGGGAGTCCCTACAATGAGCAGTTCTTC. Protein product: CASSQAGGSPYNEQFF.